The 23 T cell receptor beta chains presented below share a single source sample, sequenced in a study of beta chain features in type 1 diabetes. General study results and limits: A moderate, significant TCRB CDR3 shortening appeared in type 1 diabetes across four CD4+ subsets.

TCRB transcripts that were expressed got sequenced, as all of the isolated RNA had been reverse transcribed. This table comes from immunoSEQ multiplex PCR, and its TCRdb copy is limited to in-frame clones, with some not included. The table has hundreds of thousands of clones, 10% to 15% seen once. These TCRs' antigens remain unknown. Sequences were obtained from naive CD4+ T cells from blood. The receptors were gathered from a woman aged 18-29 years with type 1 diabetes.

This clone was observed a handful of times. The chain has TRBV11-3 and TRBJ2-2, with D possibly being TRBD2 (5 bases). The CDR3 has 11 residues. Looked up from germline, CDR1 is SGHNT and CDR2 is YENEEA. The ends were cut back, 8 bases at V and 8 bases at J, with 9 bases in the middle. For the CDR3, the DNA is TGTGCCAGCGCGGAGGCGGGGGAGCTGTTTTTT. Its protein product is CASAEAGELFF.

The CDR3 protein is CASSQVAQETQYF. The CDR3 DNA follows: TGCGCCAGCAGCCAAGTCGCGCAAGAGACCCAGTACTTC. The J gene is TRBJ2-5, the V gene TRBV4-3; D is ambiguous. Germline V gene data show CDR1 as LGHNA and CDR2 as YSLEER. The CDR3 is made up of 13 amino acids. V lost 1 base and J 2 bases, leaving 5 bases between the germline ends.

This clone occurred a few times. The genes are TRBV19 and TRBJ2-3; D possibly corresponds to TRBD2 (8 bases). This CDR3 contains 17 residues. Germline assignment: CDR1 LNHDA and CDR2 SQIVND (reference sequence). V was trimmed by 6 bases and J by 2 bases, leaving 21 bases between them. The CDR3 DNA sequence: TGTGCCAGTAGATCTCCGGGAGGGGGCGCCCCCACAGATACGCAGTATTTT. Its translation is CASRSPGGGAPTDTQYF.

This clone has just a few counts. The CDR3 DNA is TGTGCCAGCACCGAAAACACGCCCTGGGGCTACACCTTC. Translated, it gives CASTENTPWGYTF. V usage is TRBV7-9 and J usage is TRBJ1-2; D is unclear. This CDR3 has 13 amino acids. The V and J ends lost 7 bases and 8 bases respectively, with 17 bases between them. The V gene's germline CDR1 is SEHNR and CDR2 FQNEAQ (reference sequence).

This clone was counted a few times. This sequence joins TRBV10-3 and TRBJ2-5; 10 bases line up with TRBD1. CDR1 ENHRY and CDR2 SYGVKD come from the germline V gene. The V gene end was trimmed by 6 bases and the J gene end by 5 bases; junction bases not matched to a gene: 12. CDR3 length equals 16 residues. CDR3 loop: CAIRSDRGALEETQYF. In DNA, the CDR3 is TGTGCCATCAGGTCGGACAGGGGGGCCTTGGAGGAGACCCAGTACTTC.

The chain joins TRBV4-1 to TRBJ1-2; maybe TRBD1 (5 bases). The ends were cut back, 6 bases at V and 4 bases at J, with 21 bases in the middle. The CDR3 is 16 amino acids. Germline values: CDR1 MGHRA, CDR2 YSYEKL. The CDR3 sequence is CASSSFSSDSTYGYTF. The CDR3 DNA follows: TGCGCCAGCAGTTCCTTCTCCTCTGACAGCACCTATGGCTACACCTTC.

Here the CDR3 DNA reads TGTGCCAGCAGTTTGGACAGGGCCAGAATGGATACGCAGTATTTT. It encodes CASSLDRARMDTQYF. The chain links TRBV2 to TRBJ2-3; 8 bases align to TRBD1. Trimming cost V 5 bases and J 6 bases; bases outside gene matches: 10. The germline gives CDR1 SNHLY, CDR2 FYNNEI. The CDR3 has 15 residues. Variable domain in full (rest from reference TRBV2 and TRBJ2-3): EPEVTQTPSHQVTQMGQEVILRCVPISNHLYFYWYRQILGQKVEFLVSFYNNEISEKSEIFDDQFSVERPDGSNFTLKIRSTKLEDSAMYFCASSLDRARMDTQYFGPGTRLTVL.

The genes are TRBV7-2 and TRBJ1-2; TRBD1 matches 7 bases. This CDR3 is built from 15 residues. CDR1 is SGHTA, CDR2 FQGNSA, per germline. V gave up 5 bases and J gave up 4 bases; unmatched junction bases: 10. The CDR3 DNA reads TGTGCCAGCAGCATCTCAGGGGGGACAGCCTATGGCTACACCTTC. It is translated as CASSISGGTAYGYTF.

This clone was counted a few times. This rearrangement joins TRBV7-8 to TRBJ1-4, with no clear D. The CDR3 extends over 15 amino acids. Germline V gene lookup returns CDR1 SGHVS and CDR2 FQNEAQ. Trimming shortened V by 5 bases and J by 0 bases, and 10 bases separated the two germline ends. CDR3 in amino acids: CASSNRAATNEKLFF. The CDR3 region has the DNA TGTGCCAGCAGCAACAGAGCTGCAACTAATGAAAAACTGTTTTTT.

V is TRBV5-1 and J is TRBJ2-3; 9 bases agree with TRBD2. CDR1 and CDR2 from the germline V gene are SGHRS and YFSETQ. Germline trimming cut 5 bases from V and 6 bases from J; bases unmatched to any gene: 13. This CDR3 region has 16 residues. Here the CDR3 reads CASSVPLAGSSDTQYF. The CDR3 nucleotides are TGCGCCAGCAGTGTCCCCCTAGCGGGGTCTTCGGATACGCAGTATTTT.

The genes are TRBV4-1 and TRBJ2-7; TRBD1 matches at 7 bases. This CDR3 region has 15 residues. Trimming cost V 0 bases and J 7 bases; bases outside gene matches: 9. The germline CDR1 and CDR2 sequences are MGHRA and YSYEKL. Here the CDR3 reads CASSQDYTRGKEQYF. The CDR3 coding sequence is TGCGCCAGCAGCCAAGACTACACCAGGGGGAAAGAGCAGTACTTC.

The V and J genes are TRBV7-2 and TRBJ2-3; D unclear. Germline V CDR1 and CDR2: SGHTA, FQGNSA. V was clipped by 0 bases and J by 5 bases, with 24 bases between them. CDR3 length equals 19 residues. The chain's CDR3 is CASSLALDRIKRIRDTQYF. For the CDR3, the DNA is TGTGCCAGCAGCTTAGCGCTGGATCGAATTAAGAGGATTCGAGATACGCAGTATTTT.

V and J are TRBV4-3 and TRBJ2-2; D unresolved. V lost 0 bases to trimming and J lost 3 bases, with 5 bases between them. The CDR3 consists of 14 residues. Germline CDR1 and CDR2: LGHNA and YSLEER. The DNA of the CDR3 is TGCGCCAGCAGCCAAGATCGGTACACCGGGGAGCTGTTTTTT. This encodes CASSQDRYTGELFF.

The CDR3 DNA sequence: TGCAGTGCTAGAGATCTCCGGAAACTGTTTTTT. Its protein is CSARDLRKLFF. V usage is TRBV20-1 and J usage is TRBJ1-4, with unresolved D. CDR3 length equals 11 residues. CDR1 DFQATT and CDR2 SNEGSKA come from the germline V gene (reference sequence). With 0 bases removed from V and 11 bases from J, the gap between germline ends came to 7 bases.

The chain links TRBV7-2 to TRBJ2-5, with D possibly being TRBD2 (6 bases). The CDR3 contains 14 residues. V was pared by 5 bases and J by 4 bases, with 14 bases between. Germline values: CDR1 SGHTA, CDR2 FQGNSA. For the CDR3, the DNA is TGTGCCAGCAGCGCCAGACTAGTAGGAGAGACCCAGTACTTC. This gives the protein CASSARLVGETQYF.

This clone was recorded a few times. The chain joins TRBV7-9 to TRBJ1-1, with D possibly being TRBD1 (6 bases). CDR1 is SEHNR, CDR2 FQNEAQ, per germline (reference sequence). The CDR3 runs 13 residues. V gave up 5 bases and J gave up 5 bases, with 12 bases separating them. The CDR3 spells CASSKSQGTEAFF. CDR3 bases: TGTGCCAGCAGCAAATCACAGGGAACTGAAGCTTTCTTT.

This clone was detected only a few times. The rearrangement joins TRBV7-2 to TRBJ1-1, with a weak D call TRBD1 (6 bases). Germline CDR1 is SGHTA and CDR2 is FQGNSA. The CDR3 is 14 amino acids. Between the trimmed V and J ends, which lost 2 bases and 5 bases, there was a span of 12 bases. DNA for the CDR3: TGTGCCAGCAGCTTAAGACAGGAGCATACTGAAGCTTTCTTT. Its protein is CASSLRQEHTEAFF.

The chain is built from TRBV7-2 and TRBJ1-2, with TRBD1 identical over 8 bases. V lost 4 bases and J lost 3; bases outside the gene matches: 10. The CDR3 is 16 amino acids. CDR1 and CDR2 (germline): SGHTA, FQGNSA. CDR3 protein: CASSSRRLTGDYGYTF. The DNA for the CDR3 is TGTGCCAGCAGCTCCCGGCGACTGACAGGGGACTATGGCTACACCTTC.

This clone occurred a few times. The chain has TRBV4-3 and TRBJ1-5; TRBD1 matches at 7 bases. Germline V gene data show CDR1 as LGHNA and CDR2 as YSLEER. The trim removed 0 bases at V and 3 bases at J, leaving 5 bases unmatched. The CDR3 length is 16 residues. Written as DNA, the CDR3 is TGCGCCAGCAGCCAAGATCCGGGGACAGCCAATCAGCCCCAGCATTTT. This codes for CASSQDPGTANQPQHF.

The chain has TRBV4-1 and TRBJ2-5; 7 bases map to TRBD2. Germline V gene data show CDR1 as MGHRA and CDR2 as YSYEKL. This CDR3 is built from 14 residues. Trimming removed 3 bases from V and 4 bases from J; junction bases left unmatched: 5. CDR3 sequence (DNA): TGCGCCAGCAGCCAGTCCCCGGGGGGAGAGACCCAGTACTTC. This encodes CASSQSPGGETQYF.

The V gene is TRBV27, the J gene TRBJ1-5; a possible D gene is TRBD1 (6 bases). Trimming removed 3 bases at V and 7 bases at J, with 10 bases between. Germline CDR1 reads MNHEY; CDR2 reads SMNVEV (reference sequence). The CDR3 consists of 13 residues. This CDR3 is CASSLTGFQPQHF. For the CDR3, the DNA is TGTGCCAGCAGTTTGACAGGATTCCAGCCCCAGCATTTT.

This rearrangement joins TRBV30 to TRBJ2-2; 9 nucleotides match TRBD2. The trim removed 5 bases at V and 5 bases at J, leaving 9 bases unmatched. Germline CDR1 is GTSNPN and CDR2 is SVGIG (reference sequence). This CDR3 is built from 15 residues. CDR3 nucleotide sequence: TGTGCCTGGGGCCTAGCGGGAAGTCGAACCGGGGAGCTGTTTTTT. This gives the protein CAWGLAGSRTGELFF. Drawing the rest from reference TRBV30 and TRBJ2-2, the complete variable domain is SQTIHQWPATLVQPVGSPLSLECTVEGTSNPNLYWYRQAAGRGLQLLFYSVGIGQISSEVPQNLSASRPQDRQFILSSKKLLLSDSGFYLCAWGLAGSRTGELFFGEGSRLTVL.

This clone turned up a few times. The chain's CDR3 is CATSRGVDTAYEQYF. The CDR3 nucleotides are TGTGCCACCAGCAGAGGCGTGGACACCGCCTACGAGCAGTACTTC. The chain combines TRBV15 with TRBJ2-7, with TRBD1 as a possible D gene (5 bases). V was shortened by 1 base and J by 2 bases, with 12 bases between the two germline ends. CDR3 length: 15 amino acids. Germline CDR1 is LNHNV and CDR2 is YYDKDF (reference sequence). Based on the CDR3 plus reference TRBV15 and TRBJ2-7, the full variable domain is DAMVIQNPRYQVTQFGKPVTLSCSQTLNHNVMYWYQQKSSQAPKLLFHYYDKDFNNEADTPDNFQSRRPNTSFCFLDIRSPGLGDTAMYLCATSRGVDTAYEQYFGPGTRLTVT.